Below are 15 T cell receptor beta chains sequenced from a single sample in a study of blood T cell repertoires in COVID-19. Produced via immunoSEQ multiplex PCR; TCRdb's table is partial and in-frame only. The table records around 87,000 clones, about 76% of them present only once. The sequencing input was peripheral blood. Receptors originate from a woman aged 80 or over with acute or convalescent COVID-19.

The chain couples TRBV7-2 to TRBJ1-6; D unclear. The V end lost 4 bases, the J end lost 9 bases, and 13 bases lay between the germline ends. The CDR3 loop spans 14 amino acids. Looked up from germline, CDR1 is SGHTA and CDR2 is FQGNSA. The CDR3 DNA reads TGTGCCAGCAGCTCCCCGGGGATGAGTTCACCCCTCCACTTT. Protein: CASSSPGMSSPLHF.

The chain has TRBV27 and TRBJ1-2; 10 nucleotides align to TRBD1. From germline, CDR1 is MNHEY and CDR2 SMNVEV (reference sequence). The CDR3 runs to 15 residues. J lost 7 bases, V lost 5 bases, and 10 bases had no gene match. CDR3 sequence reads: CASSLRTGGRVGYTF. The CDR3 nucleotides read TGTGCCAGCAGTCTCAGGACAGGGGGAAGGGTTGGCTACACCTTC.

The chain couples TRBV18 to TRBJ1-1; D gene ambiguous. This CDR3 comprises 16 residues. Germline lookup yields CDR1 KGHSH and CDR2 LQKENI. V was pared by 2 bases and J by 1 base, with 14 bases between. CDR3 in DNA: TGTGCCAGCTCACCAACGGGCGGGGTCGCGAACACTGAAGCTTTCTTT. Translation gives CASSPTGGVANTEAFF.

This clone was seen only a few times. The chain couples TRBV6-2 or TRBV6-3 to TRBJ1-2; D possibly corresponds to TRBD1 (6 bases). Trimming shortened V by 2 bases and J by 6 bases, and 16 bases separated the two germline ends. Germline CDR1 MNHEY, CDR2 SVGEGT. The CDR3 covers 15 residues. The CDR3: CASSYRGAATNGYTF. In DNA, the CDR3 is TGTGCCAGCAGTTACCGGGGGGCGGCTACCAATGGCTACACCTTC.

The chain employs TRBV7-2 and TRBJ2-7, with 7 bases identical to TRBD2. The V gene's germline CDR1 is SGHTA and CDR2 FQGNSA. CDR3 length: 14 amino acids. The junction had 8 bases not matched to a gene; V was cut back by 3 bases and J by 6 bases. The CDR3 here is CASSFHAGESEQYF. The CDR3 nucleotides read TGTGCCAGCAGCTTCCACGCGGGGGAATCCGAGCAGTACTTC. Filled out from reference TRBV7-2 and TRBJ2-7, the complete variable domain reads GAGVSQSPSNKVTEKGKDVELRCDPISGHTALYWYRQSLGQGLEFLIYFQGNSAPDKSGLPSDRFSAERTGGSVSTLTIQRTQQEDSAVYLCASSFHAGESEQYFGPGTRLTVT.

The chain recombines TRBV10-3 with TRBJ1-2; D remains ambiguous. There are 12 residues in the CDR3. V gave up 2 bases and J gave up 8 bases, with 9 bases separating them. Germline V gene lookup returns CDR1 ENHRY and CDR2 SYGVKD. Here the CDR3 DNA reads TGTGCCATCAGTGAGCACAGTAGGGGCTACACCTTC. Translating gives CAISEHSRGYTF.

The CDR3 sequence: CASSPQGTNTGELFF. The CDR3 DNA follows: TGTGCCAGCAGCCCACAGGGTACGAACACCGGGGAGCTGTTTTTT. V usage is TRBV6-4 and J usage is TRBJ2-2; TRBD1 might be the D (6 bases). This CDR3 is built from 15 residues. Germline V gene lookup returns CDR1 MRHNA and CDR2 SNTAGT. Trimming cost V 6 bases and J 0 bases, with 11 bases left between them.

The CDR3 protein is CASSPQVSNQPQHF. The CDR3 DNA follows: TGTGCCAGCAGCCCCCAGGTTAGCAATCAGCCCCAGCATTTT. V and J are TRBV7-9 and TRBJ1-5; D not certain. Germline V gene data show CDR1 as SEHNR and CDR2 as FQNEAQ (reference sequence). The CDR3 covers 14 residues. Between the trimmed V and J ends, which lost 5 bases and 0 bases, there was a span of 8 bases.

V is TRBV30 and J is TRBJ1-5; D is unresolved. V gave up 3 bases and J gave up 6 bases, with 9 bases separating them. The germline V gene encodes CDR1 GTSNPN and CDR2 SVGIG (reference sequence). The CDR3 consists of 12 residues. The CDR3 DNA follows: TGTGCCTGGAGCGACGGGTCTCAGCCCCAGCATTTT. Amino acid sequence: CAWSDGSQPQHF.

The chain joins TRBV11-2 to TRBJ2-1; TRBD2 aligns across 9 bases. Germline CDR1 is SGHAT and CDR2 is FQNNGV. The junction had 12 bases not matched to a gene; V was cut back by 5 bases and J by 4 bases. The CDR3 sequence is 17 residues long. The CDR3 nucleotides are TGTGCCAGCAGCCCTCCGCCGGGGCGGGGGGGATACAATGAGCAGTTCTTC. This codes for CASSPPPGRGGYNEQFF.

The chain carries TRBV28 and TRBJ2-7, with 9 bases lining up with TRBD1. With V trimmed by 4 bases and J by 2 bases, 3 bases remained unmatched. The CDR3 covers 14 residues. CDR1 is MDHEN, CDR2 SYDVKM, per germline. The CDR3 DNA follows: TGTGCCAGCAGTTCGGGGACAGGGCCCTACGAGCAGTACTTC. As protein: CASSSGTGPYEQYF.

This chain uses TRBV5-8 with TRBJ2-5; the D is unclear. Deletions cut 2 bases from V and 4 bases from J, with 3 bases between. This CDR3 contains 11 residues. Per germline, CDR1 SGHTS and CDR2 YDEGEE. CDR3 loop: CASSFRETQYF. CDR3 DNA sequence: TGTGCCAGCAGCTTTCGAGAGACCCAGTACTTC.

DNA of the CDR3: TGTGCCAGCAGTGAAACAGTATACACCGGGGAGCTGTTTTTT. This encodes CASSETVYTGELFF. The rearrangement uses TRBV6-1 and TRBJ2-2; D is ambiguous. The germline V and J ends were trimmed by 2 bases and 3 bases, with 7 bases remaining between them. Germline assignment: CDR1 MNHNS and CDR2 SASEGT. There are 14 residues in the CDR3.

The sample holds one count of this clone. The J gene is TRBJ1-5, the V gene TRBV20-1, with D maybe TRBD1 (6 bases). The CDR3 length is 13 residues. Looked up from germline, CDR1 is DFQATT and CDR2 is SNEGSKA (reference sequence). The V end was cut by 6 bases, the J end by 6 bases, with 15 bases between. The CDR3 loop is CSASRDISQPQHF. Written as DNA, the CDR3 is TGCAGTGCCAGTCGGGACATCTCTCAGCCCCAGCATTTT.

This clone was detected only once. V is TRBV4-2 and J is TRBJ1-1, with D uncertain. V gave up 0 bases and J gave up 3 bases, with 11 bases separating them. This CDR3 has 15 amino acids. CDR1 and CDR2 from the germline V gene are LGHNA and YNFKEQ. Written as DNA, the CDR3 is TGTGCCAGCAGCCAAGAGGCAGGTCGGCACACTGAAGCTTTCTTT. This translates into CASSQEAGRHTEAFF.